The next 23 T cell receptor beta chains were all read from a single sample in a study of CXCR3-negative and CXCR3-positive naive CD8 T cells. UMI labels and 5' RACE were used to prepare the TRB cDNA libraries. TCRdb reprocessed the 5' RACE reads and keeps a single row for each CDR3 protein, giving no DNA. Found here are 56,000 or so distinct CDR3 sequences; the top ten clones hold 20% to 25%. Material: memory CD8+ T cells from blood. These receptors all stem from a human donor in good health. Some clones in this sample may be carry-over from other donors' samples.

The chain employs TRBV4-3 and TRBJ2-7. Germline V gene sequence: CDR1 LGHNA, CDR2 YSLEER. This CDR3 contains 15 residues. CDR3 residues: CASSQVRQNSYEQYF.

The chain links TRBV12-3 or TRBV12-4 to TRBJ2-5; the D call from TCRdb, TRBD2, cannot be confirmed without DNA. The CDR3 consists of 16 residues. The CDR3 sequence: CASSYMGSRGRETQYF.

V is TRBV7-9 and J is TRBJ2-5; TCRdb reports TRBD2, a call that lacks DNA to check it against. Germline lookup yields CDR1 SEHNR and CDR2 FQNEAQ (reference sequence). CDR3 length: 15 amino acids. The CDR3 loop is CASSSLAGGKETQYF.

The V and J genes are TRBV6-2 or TRBV6-3 and TRBJ2-3; the TRBD2 assignment by TCRdb is unverifiable without DNA. Germline CDR1 MNHEY, CDR2 SVGEGT. This CDR3 spans 17 amino acids. The CDR3: CASSPNSGGFIADTQYF.

The chain joins TRBV29-1 to TRBJ2-3; TCRdb gives TRBD2 as the D gene, but with no DNA this cannot be confirmed. The CDR3 consists of 17 residues. Germline V gene lookup returns CDR1 SQVTM and CDR2 ANQGSEA. This CDR3 reads CSAAGGLAGFGADTQYF.

The CDR3 sequence is CASSTMGLAGLQETQYF. The chain links TRBV11-2 to TRBJ2-5; TCRdb designates TRBD2, a call that cannot be tested without DNA. This CDR3 contains 17 residues. The germline V gene has CDR1 SGHAT and CDR2 FQNNGV.

V is TRBV29-1 and J is TRBJ1-4. Germline values: CDR1 SQVTM, CDR2 ANQGSEA. The CDR3 consists of 11 residues. This CDR3 is CSVQSNEKLFF.

V gene TRBV29-1 combines with J gene TRBJ1-2; checking the TCRdb D call of TRBD1 is not possible without DNA. The CDR3 has 16 amino acids. Per germline, CDR1 SQVTM and CDR2 ANQGSEA. The CDR3 here is CSARPNWGGPSDGYTF.

The V call is TRBV30, the J call TRBJ1-1; with no DNA, the TCRdb D assignment of TRBD1 cannot be verified. Germline V gene lookup returns CDR1 GTSNPN and CDR2 SVGIG (reference sequence). The CDR3 sequence is 12 residues long. This chain's CDR3 is CAWSPGDTEAFF.

This sequence joins TRBV7-9 and TRBJ2-7; TCRdb returns TRBD1, unconfirmable since there is no DNA. Germline-derived CDR1 and CDR2 are SEHNR and FQNEAQ (reference sequence). This CDR3 spans 14 amino acids. The CDR3 here is CASSQQGSSYEQYF.

The chain has TRBV5-1 and TRBJ1-2; TCRdb selects TRBD1, and the lack of DNA leaves this call unchecked. Germline CDR1 reads SGHRS; CDR2 reads YFSETQ. This CDR3 comprises 15 residues. The CDR3 region is CASSIQQGAVYGYTF.

Its frequency marks this clonotype as medium-sized (0.01 to 0.1%). This rearrangement joins TRBV11-2 to TRBJ2-1; TCRdb selects TRBD2, and the lack of DNA leaves this call unchecked. Germline V CDR1 and CDR2: SGHAT, FQNNGV. The CDR3 consists of 14 residues. The CDR3: CASSLEIPRAEQFF.

The J gene is TRBJ2-3, the V gene TRBV11-3; the TCRdb call, TRBD1, lacks DNA for checking. CDR1 is SGHNT and CDR2 is YENEEA in the germline V gene. The CDR3 covers 12 residues. Here the CDR3 reads CASSLPGDTQYF.

The chain is built from TRBV6-2 or TRBV6-3 and TRBJ2-5; the TRBD2 assignment by TCRdb is unverifiable without DNA. The CDR3 runs to 16 residues. Germline values: CDR1 MNHEY, CDR2 SVGEGT. The CDR3 reads CASSYGTSGFQETQYF.

CDR3 sequence reads: CASSFRQGNYEQYF. The chain joins TRBV5-1 to TRBJ2-7; TCRdb proposes TRBD1, but this gene call is untestable without DNA. The CDR3 contains 14 residues. Germline values: CDR1 SGHRS, CDR2 YFSETQ.

This sequence joins TRBV7-6 and TRBJ1-2; TCRdb selects TRBD1, and the lack of DNA leaves this call unchecked. The CDR3 spans 15 residues. Germline CDR1 and CDR2: SGHVS and FNYEAQ. CDR3 loop: CASSPRGAGDYGYTF.

The chain carries TRBV7-2 and TRBJ2-1; the D call of TRBD2 rests on TCRdb alone, since no DNA is present to check it. Germline V CDR1 and CDR2: SGHTA, FQGNSA. The CDR3 spans 20 residues. The chain's CDR3 is CASTLSGALGTRVWYNEQFF.

Its frequency marks this clonotype as medium-sized. The chain is built from TRBV10-3 and TRBJ1-1; the TCRdb D gene call, TRBD1, has no DNA to confirm it. The CDR3 runs 16 residues. The V gene's germline CDR1 is ENHRY and CDR2 SYGVKD. The chain's CDR3 is CAISTTFRTANTEAFF.

The chain carries TRBV12-3 or TRBV12-4 and TRBJ2-1; lacking DNA, the TRBD1 call made by TCRdb goes unchecked. This CDR3 is 12 amino acids long. The CDR3 region is CASKLRDSNLFF.

The chain links TRBV6-4 to TRBJ2-1; the TRBD2 assignment by TCRdb is unverifiable without DNA. Germline lookup yields CDR1 MRHNA and CDR2 SNTAGT. This CDR3 comprises 15 residues. CDR3: CASRPAGSRWNEQFF.

J is TRBJ2-7 and V is TRBV5-1. The CDR3 consists of 13 residues. The germline V gene has CDR1 SGHRS and CDR2 YFSETQ. CDR3 in amino acids: CASSGLSTYEQYF.

The V call is TRBV20-1, the J call TRBJ1-3. Germline V gives CDR1 DFQATT, CDR2 SNEGSKA (reference sequence). This CDR3 is built from 17 residues. The CDR3 loop reads CSARDLTDFSSGNTIYF.

In terms of frequency, this clonotype is medium-sized. The chain joins TRBV27 to TRBJ2-2; TCRdb indicates TRBD1, and absent DNA this call remains unverified. The germline V gene encodes CDR1 MNHEY and CDR2 SMNVEV (reference sequence). The CDR3 runs 16 residues. CDR3 loop: CASSSLPGRGTGELFF.